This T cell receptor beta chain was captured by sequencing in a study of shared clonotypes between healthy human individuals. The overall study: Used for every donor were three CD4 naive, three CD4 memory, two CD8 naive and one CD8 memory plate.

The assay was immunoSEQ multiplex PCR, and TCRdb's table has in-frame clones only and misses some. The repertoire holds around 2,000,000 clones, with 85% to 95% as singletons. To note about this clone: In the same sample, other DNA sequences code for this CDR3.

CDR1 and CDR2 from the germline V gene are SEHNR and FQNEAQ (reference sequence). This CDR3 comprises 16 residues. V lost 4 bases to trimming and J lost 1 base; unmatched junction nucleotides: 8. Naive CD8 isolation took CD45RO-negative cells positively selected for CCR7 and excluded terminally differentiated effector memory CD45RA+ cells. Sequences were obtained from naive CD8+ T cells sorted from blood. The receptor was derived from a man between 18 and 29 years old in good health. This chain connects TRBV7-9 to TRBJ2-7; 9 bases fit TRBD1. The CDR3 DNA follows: TGTGCCAGCAGCTCCCCCGGGACAGGGTCGTCCTACGAGCAGTACTTC. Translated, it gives CASSSPGTGSSYEQYF.